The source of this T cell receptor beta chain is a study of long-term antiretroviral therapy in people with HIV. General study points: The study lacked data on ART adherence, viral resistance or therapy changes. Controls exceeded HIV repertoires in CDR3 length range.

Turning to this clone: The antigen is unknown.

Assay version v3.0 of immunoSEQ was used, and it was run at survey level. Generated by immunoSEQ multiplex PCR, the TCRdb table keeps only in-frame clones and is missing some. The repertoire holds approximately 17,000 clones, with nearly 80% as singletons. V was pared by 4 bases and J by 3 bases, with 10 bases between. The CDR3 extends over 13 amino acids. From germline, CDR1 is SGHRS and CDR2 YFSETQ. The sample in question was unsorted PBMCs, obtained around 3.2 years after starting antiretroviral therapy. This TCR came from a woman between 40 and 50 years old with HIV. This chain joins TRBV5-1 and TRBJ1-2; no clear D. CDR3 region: CASSPGRHYGYTF. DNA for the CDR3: TGCGCCAGCAGCCCTGGGAGACACTATGGCTACACCTTC.